The next 16 T cell receptor beta chains were all read from a single sample in a study of OX40 agonist ivuxolimab in advanced cancers. The assay was immunoSEQ multiplex PCR, and TCRdb's table has in-frame clones only and misses some. The sample includes some 40,000 clones, around 83% of them seen just once. The material sequenced was CD4+ or CD8+ T cells sorted from blood, taken in a trial of the OX40 agonist ivuxolimab. The receptors were gathered from an adult with an advanced solid tumor such as melanoma, head and neck, liver or kidney cancer.

This chain uses TRBV25-1 with TRBJ2-3; D call uncertain. Trimming cost V 3 bases and J 6 bases, with 10 bases left between them. CDR3 length: 13 residues. Looked up from germline, CDR1 is MGHDK and CDR2 is SYGVNS. This CDR3 reads CASSDRSADTQYF. The DNA of the CDR3 is TGTGCCAGCAGTGACCGCTCGGCGGATACGCAGTATTTT.

The J gene is TRBJ2-3, the V gene TRBV9; D remains unclear. The germline V gene encodes CDR1 SGDLS and CDR2 YYNGEE. The CDR3 runs 13 residues. Between the trimmed V and J ends, which lost 0 bases and 4 bases, there was a span of 6 bases. The CDR3 DNA reads as TGTGCCAGCAGCGTAGCTTCCTCAGATACGCAGTATTTT. Its translation: CASSVASSDTQYF.

V usage is TRBV6-6 and J usage is TRBJ1-1; possibly TRBD1 for D (6 bases). V was pared by 0 bases and J by 1 base, with 12 bases between. The length of the CDR3 is 16 residues. Germline V gene sequence: CDR1 MNHNY, CDR2 SVGAGI (reference sequence). The CDR3 DNA follows: TGTGCCAGCAGTTACTCTTACAGGGCAGGGAACACTGAAGCTTTCTTT. Translation: CASSYSYRAGNTEAFF.

The genes are TRBV11-2 and TRBJ2-7, with D unresolved. The CDR3 extends over 10 amino acids. Trimming shortened V by 5 bases and J by 3 bases, and 2 bases separated the two germline ends. Per the germline V gene, CDR1 is SGHAT and CDR2 is FQNNGV. The CDR3 DNA reads TGTGCCAGCAGCAACTACGAGCAGTACTTC. It yields the protein CASSNYEQYF.

The chain has TRBV15 and TRBJ2-7; no definite D call. Germline V gene sequence: CDR1 LNHNV, CDR2 YYDKDF (reference sequence). The V gene lost 6 bases and the J gene lost 1 base, with 10 bases spanning the gap. The CDR3 sequence is 13 residues long. The CDR3 region is CATRGYPSYEQYF. The CDR3 region has the DNA TGTGCCACCAGGGGTTACCCGTCCTACGAGCAGTACTTC.

The sample holds a few counts of this clone. The rearrangement joins TRBV5-5 to TRBJ1-5; possible D gene TRBD1, 5 bases. The CDR3 contains 16 residues. Germline V gives CDR1 SGHKS, CDR2 YYEKEE (reference sequence). V shed 2 bases and J shed 11 bases, with 23 bases lying between them. The CDR3 region has the DNA TGTGCCAGCAGCTTACGGGTGGAGGGACCCATGGGGGCCCAGCATTTT. The encoded protein is CASSLRVEGPMGAQHF.

This rearrangement joins TRBV6-5 to TRBJ1-4, with D tentatively TRBD1 (5 bases). Germline V lookup: CDR1 MNHEY, CDR2 SVGAGI. The germline V and J ends were trimmed by 3 bases and 4 bases, with 12 bases remaining between them. This CDR3 contains 15 residues. The CDR3 is CASSYLARVNEKLFF. CDR3 coding DNA: TGTGCCAGCAGTTATTTAGCCAGGGTTAATGAAAAACTGTTTTTT.

V is TRBV7-9 and J is TRBJ1-2; TRBD1 is a possible D gene (6 bases). The CDR3 is 16 amino acids. Germline CDR1 reads SEHNR; CDR2 reads FQNEAQ (reference sequence). The ends were cut back, 3 bases at V and 3 bases at J, with 17 bases in the middle. The CDR3, as DNA: TGTGCCAGCAGCTTCCCCCGGGACATCGAATACTATGGCTACACCTTC. Translating it yields CASSFPRDIEYYGYTF.

The CDR3 loop reads CASSLAEGTGELFF. CDR3 nucleotide sequence: TGTGCCAGCAGCTTAGCGGAGGGGACCGGGGAGCTGTTTTTT. The chain links TRBV7-8 to TRBJ2-2; possibly TRBD2 for D (6 bases). The V end lost 0 bases, the J end lost 5 bases, and 7 bases lay between the germline ends. Germline CDR1 is SGHVS and CDR2 is FQNEAQ. The CDR3 runs 14 residues.

The chain employs TRBV5-6 and TRBJ2-3; tentatively, D is TRBD2 (6 bases). The germline gives CDR1 SGHDT, CDR2 YYEEEE. CDR3 size: 19 residues. The germline V and J ends were trimmed by 1 base and 4 bases, with 25 bases remaining between them. The CDR3 is CASSLRVRSGRAAADTQYF. The DNA for the CDR3 is TGTGCCAGCAGCTTGAGGGTTCGTAGCGGACGGGCGGCGGCAGATACGCAGTATTTT.

The V and J genes are TRBV25-1 and TRBJ2-5, with D perhaps being TRBD1 or TRBD2 (6 bases each). The CDR3 covers 15 residues. The germline V and J ends were trimmed by 4 bases and 7 bases, with 19 bases remaining between them. Germline loops: CDR1 MGHDK, CDR2 SYGVNS. The CDR3 protein is CASSGRSGAGGTQYF. The CDR3 DNA sequence: TGTGCCAGCAGTGGGCGCTCGGGGGCCGGGGGGACCCAGTACTTC.

CDR3 DNA sequence: TGTGCCAGCAGCGCCCGACTCTCTGGGGCCAACGTCCTGACTTTC. This sequence encodes CASSARLSGANVLTF. The chain joins TRBV9 to TRBJ2-6, with no clear D. CDR1 is SGDLS and CDR2 is YYNGEE in the germline V gene. This CDR3 region has 15 residues. V was trimmed by 3 bases and J by 0 bases, leaving 7 bases between them.

The V gene is TRBV11-2, the J gene TRBJ2-5, with 8 bases aligning to TRBD1. The CDR3 spans 13 residues. V lost 5 bases and J lost 5; bases outside the gene matches: 4. Germline V CDR1 and CDR2: SGHAT, FQNNGV. As DNA, the CDR3 is TGTGCCAGCAGCCGGACAGGGCTGGAGACCCAGTACTTC. Translated, it gives CASSRTGLETQYF.

The V gene is TRBV27, the J gene TRBJ2-2; D is uncertain. Trimming cost V 0 bases and J 4 bases, with 3 bases left between them. CDR1 and CDR2 (germline): MNHEY, SMNVEV (reference sequence). The CDR3 is 13 residues long. The CDR3 spells CASSLSATGELFF. The DNA for the CDR3 is TGTGCCAGCAGTTTATCAGCCACCGGGGAGCTGTTTTTT.

The chain links TRBV9 to TRBJ2-5, with 8 bases matching TRBD1. This CDR3 region has 15 residues. After removal of 0 bases from V and 3 bases from J, the junction contained 4 bases not matched to a gene. Looked up from germline, CDR1 is SGDLS and CDR2 is YYNGEE. CDR3 in amino acids: CASSVESDREETQYF. The DNA of the CDR3 is TGTGCCAGCAGCGTAGAATCGGACAGGGAAGAGACCCAGTACTTC.

V gene TRBV9 combines with J gene TRBJ2-1; 7 nucleotides match TRBD2. Germline CDR1 is SGDLS and CDR2 is YYNGEE. The CDR3 is made up of 15 amino acids. V shed 0 bases, J shed 6 bases, and the junction held 6 bases outside the gene matches. In DNA form, the CDR3 reads TGTGCCAGCAGCGTAGTGGGTAGCGGGCGCAATGAGCAGTTCTTC. Translating gives CASSVVGSGRNEQFF.